This section outlines one T cell receptor beta chain sequence together with its context. The data derive from a study of CD8+ T cells in alopecia areata. Samples from alopecia areata patients were lesional scalp punch biopsies and peripheral blood. Germline values: CDR1 SGHAT, CDR2 FQNNGV. The V end lost 6 bases, the J end lost 0 bases, and 15 bases lay between the germline ends. CDR3 size: 16 residues. Reverse transcribed after extraction, RNA yielded cDNA as the sequencing template. The data were produced by immunoSEQ multiplex PCR, yet TCRdb's version contains in-frame clones alone and is incomplete. The profile shows approximately 11,000 clones, approximately 61% of them singletons.

Sequenced sample: skin. The V and J genes are TRBV11-2 and TRBJ2-1; D not resolved. This receptor was obtained from a human donor with alopecia areata. DNA for the CDR3: TGTGCCAGCAGGTCCCCTACGGTGAGCTCCTACAATGAGCAGTTCTTC. It encodes CASRSPTVSSYNEQFF. Based on the CDR3 plus reference TRBV11-2 and TRBJ2-1, the full variable domain is EAGVAQSPRYKIIEKRQSVAFWCNPISGHATLYWYQQILGQGPKLLIQFQNNGVVDDSQLPKDRFSAERLKGVDSTLKIQPAKLEDSAVYLCASRSPTVSSYNEQFFGPGTRLTVL.